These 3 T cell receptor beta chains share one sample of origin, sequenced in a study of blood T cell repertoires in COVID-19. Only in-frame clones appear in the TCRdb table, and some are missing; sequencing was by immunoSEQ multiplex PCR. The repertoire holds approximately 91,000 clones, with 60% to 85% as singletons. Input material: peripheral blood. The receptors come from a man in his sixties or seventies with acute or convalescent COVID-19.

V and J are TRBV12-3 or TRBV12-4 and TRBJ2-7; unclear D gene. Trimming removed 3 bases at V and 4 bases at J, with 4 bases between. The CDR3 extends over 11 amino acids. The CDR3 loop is CASSFSYEQYF. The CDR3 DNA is TGTGCCAGCAGTTTTTCTTACGAGCAGTACTTC.

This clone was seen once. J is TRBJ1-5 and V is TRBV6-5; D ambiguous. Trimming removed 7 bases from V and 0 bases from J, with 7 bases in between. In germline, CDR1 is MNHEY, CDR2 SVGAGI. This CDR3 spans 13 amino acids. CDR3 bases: TGTGCCAGCACCGTAGCTAGCAATCAGCCCCAGCATTTT. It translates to CASTVASNQPQHF.

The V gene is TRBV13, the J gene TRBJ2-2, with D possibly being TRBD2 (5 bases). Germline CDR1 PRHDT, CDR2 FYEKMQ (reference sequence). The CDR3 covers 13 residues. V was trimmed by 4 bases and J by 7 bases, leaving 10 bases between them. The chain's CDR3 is CASSSPGYGELFF. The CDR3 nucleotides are TGTGCCAGCAGCTCCCCGGGGTACGGGGAGCTGTTTTTT.